The 18 T cell receptor beta chains in this list originate from one sample, sequenced in a study of metastatic and nonmetastatic thyroid tumors. TCRdb re-called the PCR reads through MiXCR. The sample yields 23,000 or so clones, less than 15% seen once. All patients were treatment-naive before thyroid surgery. Sequencing was performed on blood. The receptors were gathered from a female donor with papillary thyroid cancer or a benign thyroid nodule (not recorded which). Some clones in this sample may be carry-over from other donors' samples.

This clone was detected ten times or more. The chain carries TRBV7-9 and TRBJ1-6; D remains ambiguous. The germline V gene has CDR1 SEHNR and CDR2 FQNEAQ (reference sequence). The CDR3 covers 13 residues. V lost 1 base and J lost 10, with 8 bases in between. DNA for the CDR3: TGTGCCAGCAGCTTAGATGGGAACTCACCCCTCCACTTT. Translated: CASSLDGNSPLHF.

In this sample, this clone is medium-sized. V usage is TRBV4-1 and J usage is TRBJ2-7, with TRBD1 matching 7 bases. CDR1 is MGHRA, CDR2 YSYEKL, per germline. The CDR3 is made up of 14 amino acids. V was pared by 4 bases and J by 5 bases, with 8 bases of the junction left unmatched. CDR3 bases: TGCGCCAGCAGCCGCAGACAGGGAGAGAACGAGCAGTACTTC. It is translated as CASSRRQGENEQYF.

This clone was seen many times. V and J are TRBV19 and TRBJ1-5; 7 nucleotides align to TRBD1. Germline CDR1 reads LNHDA; CDR2 reads SQIVND (reference sequence). Trimming at V came to 8 bases and at J to 1 base, leaving 8 bases not matched to a gene. This CDR3 region has 15 residues. The CDR3 sequence: CASFPQGGSNQPQHF. In DNA form, the CDR3 reads TGTGCCAGTTTTCCCCAGGGGGGAAGCAATCAGCCCCAGCATTTT.

This clone was recorded at least ten times. V gene TRBV2 combines with J gene TRBJ2-1, with 9 bases aligning to TRBD2. Germline-derived CDR1 and CDR2 are SNHLY and FYNNEI. The CDR3 is made up of 14 amino acids. J was trimmed by 9 bases and V by 6 bases; bases with no gene match: 9. The chain's CDR3 is CASSPSGIGIEQFF. The CDR3 coding sequence is TGTGCCAGCAGCCCTAGCGGGATCGGCATTGAGCAGTTCTTC.

This clone was recorded at least ten times. This rearrangement joins TRBV13 to TRBJ2-7; D is possibly TRBD2 (6 bases). Germline CDR1 PRHDT, CDR2 FYEKMQ (reference sequence). V was cut by 0 bases and J by 5 bases, with 11 bases left in between. The CDR3 consists of 14 residues. CDR3 in amino acids: CASSLGGRVDEQYF. The CDR3 nucleotides are TGTGCCAGCAGCTTAGGCGGGAGAGTTGACGAGCAGTACTTC.

This clone was recorded many times. The CDR3 here is CASSQGAAETQYF. CDR3 nucleotides: TGTGCCAGCAGCCAAGGGGCCGCAGAGACCCAGTACTTC. The chain carries TRBV3-1 and TRBJ2-5; D not certain. V was clipped by 1 base and J by 4 bases, with 7 bases between them. Germline values: CDR1 LGHDT, CDR2 YNNKEL (reference sequence). This CDR3 has 13 amino acids.

On this clone: Possible read error: a much larger clone is one base away. The sample contains more than one DNA sequence encoding this CDR3. The chain recombines TRBV3-1 with TRBJ1-5; D remains ambiguous. Germline V lookup: CDR1 LGHDT, CDR2 YNNKEL (reference sequence). Trimming pared 2 bases from V and 10 bases from J, leaving 15 bases between. The length of the CDR3 is 14 residues. CDR3: CASSQNPGVQPQHF. CDR3 DNA sequence: TGTGCCAGCAGCCAAAACCCAGGAGTGCAACCCCAGCATTTT.

V is TRBV11-2 and J is TRBJ2-3; D might be TRBD1 or TRBD2, each matching 5 bases. The CDR3 covers 15 residues. Germline V lookup: CDR1 SGHAT, CDR2 FQNNGV. V was clipped by 5 bases and J by 0 bases, with 12 bases between them. The CDR3 sequence: CASSQFGGSTDTQYF. CDR3 nucleotide sequence: TGTGCCAGCAGCCAATTTGGGGGTAGCACAGATACGCAGTATTTT.

By its share, this clone is medium-sized. In DNA form, the CDR3 reads TGTGCCAGCAGTCTTGGGGGAAGCTCCTACGAGCAGTACTTC. Its translation: CASSLGGSSYEQYF. The V call is TRBV12-3 or TRBV12-4, the J call TRBJ2-7, with D tentatively TRBD1 or TRBD2 (5 bases each). The CDR3 contains 14 residues. V lost 5 bases and J lost 0, with 11 bases in between.

This clone was seen many times. Other DNA variants within this sample encode the same CDR3. The genes are TRBV3-1 and TRBJ2-1; TRBD2 matches 8 bases. The CDR3 is 15 amino acids. V lost 4 bases, J lost 12 bases, and 14 bases stayed unmatched. Germline V CDR1 and CDR2: LGHDT, YNNKEL (reference sequence). CDR3 in amino acids: CASSLGHGLLAAQFF. DNA for the CDR3: TGTGCCAGCAGCCTAGGACACGGGCTACTAGCGGCGCAGTTCTTC.

At least ten counts were recorded for this clone. V and J are TRBV28 and TRBJ2-7; D possibly corresponds to TRBD2 (5 bases). Trimming took 3 bases from V and 0 from J, leaving 6 bases between them. Per germline, CDR1 MDHEN and CDR2 SYDVKM. The CDR3 loop spans 13 amino acids. The CDR3 reads CASSFGISYEQYF. CDR3 nucleotide sequence: TGTGCCAGCAGTTTCGGGATCTCCTACGAGCAGTACTTC. The variable domain in full, completed from reference TRBV28 and TRBJ2-7, reads DVKVTQSSRYLVKRTGEKVFLECVQDMDHENMFWYRQDPGLGLRLIYFSYDVKMKEKGDIPEGYSVSREKKERFSLILESASTNQTSMYLCASSFGISYEQYFGPGTRLTVT.

The sample holds many counts of this clone. This chain's CDR3 is CASSQERGYTQYF. The CDR3 DNA reads as TGTGCCAGCAGCCAGGAAAGGGGATATACGCAGTATTTT. The chain has TRBV14 and TRBJ2-3; D perhaps matches TRBD1 (5 bases). The CDR3 is made up of 13 amino acids. Deletions cut 3 bases from V and 7 bases from J, with 11 bases between. Germline assignment: CDR1 SGHDN and CDR2 FVKESK.

This clone was counted at least ten times. V is TRBV12-5 and J is TRBJ2-3; D not certain. Germline V gives CDR1 LGHNT, CDR2 FRNRAP. The CDR3 sequence is 14 residues long. Trimming took off 6 bases at V and 1 base at J, with 11 bases between the two ends. This CDR3 is CASGPPERTDTQYF. For the CDR3, the DNA is TGTGCTAGTGGCCCTCCAGAACGCACAGATACGCAGTATTTT.

At least ten counts were recorded for this clone. This chain connects TRBV20-1 to TRBJ1-5; D may be TRBD1 (6 bases). CDR3 length equals 13 residues. The V end was cut by 6 bases, the J end by 4 bases, with 13 bases between. CDR1 is DFQATT and CDR2 is SNEGSKA in the germline V gene (reference sequence). CDR3 bases: TGCAGTGCCCGTGGGGGCGAGAATCAGCCCCAGCATTTT. It specifies CSARGGENQPQHF.

This clone has a count of ten or more. V and J are TRBV6-1 and TRBJ1-4; D possibly corresponds to TRBD1 (6 bases). CDR3 length: 15 amino acids. The V gene's germline CDR1 is MNHNS and CDR2 SASEGT. Trimming left V 6 bases short and J 5 bases short, with 16 bases between. The CDR3 region is CASRPHRDGNEKLFF. As DNA, the CDR3 is TGTGCCAGCAGACCTCACAGGGATGGAAATGAAAAACTGTTTTTT.

Points on this clone: A much larger clone differs by one base, so this may be a read error. It is unclear where the CDR3 begins or ends on the DNA, so no DNA is shown, and the CDR3 is as TCRdb lists it. The chain is built from TRBV29-1 and TRBJ1-2. Germline assignment: CDR1 SQVTM and CDR2 ANQGSEA. Ends included, the CDR3 has 13 residues. The chain's CDR3 is CSVGPGLGDGYTF.

This clone was recorded many times. V and J are TRBV6-1 and TRBJ2-3, with no clear D. From germline, CDR1 is MNHNS and CDR2 SASEGT. Trimming cost V 3 bases and J 0 bases, with 13 bases left between them. The CDR3 is 16 residues long. The CDR3 spells CASSDLPGSSTDTQYF. In DNA, the CDR3 is TGTGCCAGCAGTGATCTGCCGGGTAGTAGCACAGATACGCAGTATTTT.

This clone was seen ten or more times. V is TRBV7-9 and J is TRBJ2-7; D remains ambiguous. The length of the CDR3 is 14 residues. The germline V and J ends were trimmed by 0 bases and 2 bases, with 8 bases remaining between them. In germline, CDR1 is SEHNR, CDR2 FQNEAQ (reference sequence). The CDR3 spells CASSLARGAYEQYF. CDR3 DNA sequence: TGTGCCAGCAGCTTAGCACGTGGGGCCTACGAGCAGTACTTC.